The 30 T cell receptor beta chains given below trace back to one sample, sequenced in a study of blood T cell repertoires in COVID-19. TCRdb's table, derived via immunoSEQ multiplex PCR, lists solely in-frame clones and lacks some. Of tens of thousands of clones in the sample, approximately 87% were seen once. Sequencing was done on a sample of peripheral blood. These receptors were obtained from a human donor in a cohort sampled during active COVID-19.

This chain connects TRBV19 to TRBJ1-2, with no clear D. Between the trimmed V and J ends, which lost 1 base and 8 bases, there was a span of 14 bases. Germline-derived CDR1 and CDR2 are LNHDA and SQIVND (reference sequence). This CDR3 contains 14 residues. DNA for the CDR3: TGTGCCAGTAGTATAGGTGAAGACTGGAGAGGCTACACCTTC. Its translation: CASSIGEDWRGYTF.

This clone was seen only once. The V gene is TRBV29-1, the J gene TRBJ2-7; D may be TRBD1 (6 bases). The CDR3 runs 13 residues. The V gene's germline CDR1 is SQVTM and CDR2 ANQGSEA. The V gene lost 4 bases and the J gene lost 0 bases, with 10 bases spanning the gap. CDR3 DNA sequence: TGCAGCGTTGGGACAGCTTACTCCTACGAGCAGTACTTC. Its translation is CSVGTAYSYEQYF.

This rearrangement joins TRBV6-5 to TRBJ1-4, with a weak D call TRBD1 (6 bases). Per germline, CDR1 MNHEY and CDR2 SVGAGI. Deletions cut 4 bases from V and 8 bases from J, with 11 bases between. The CDR3 sequence is 13 residues long. In DNA, the CDR3 is TGTGCCAGCAGTTGGGGGCGCGGAGAAAAACTGTTTTTT. It specifies CASSWGRGEKLFF.

J is TRBJ1-4 and V is TRBV6-5; 9 bases fit TRBD1. Germline CDR1 reads MNHEY; CDR2 reads SVGAGI. After removal of 6 bases from V and 5 bases from J, the junction contained 4 bases not matched to a gene. The CDR3 extends over 14 amino acids. This CDR3 is CASRTTGGNEKLFF. Here the CDR3 DNA reads TGTGCCAGCAGAACAACAGGGGGCAATGAAAAACTGTTTTTT.

The J gene is TRBJ1-6, the V gene TRBV7-9; D uncertain. V dropped 5 bases and J dropped 6 bases, with 14 bases sitting between them. Germline-derived CDR1 and CDR2 are SEHNR and FQNEAQ (reference sequence). CDR3 size: 15 residues. The CDR3 here is CASSHRENGNSPLHF. CDR3 nucleotide sequence: TGTGCCAGCAGCCACCGGGAGAATGGTAATTCACCCCTCCACTTT.

The genes are TRBV27 and TRBJ1-6, with 7 bases aligning to TRBD1. CDR1 is MNHEY, CDR2 SMNVEV, per germline (reference sequence). This CDR3 comprises 14 residues. Trimming removed 4 bases from V and 4 bases from J; junction bases left unmatched: 1. The CDR3, as DNA: TGTGCCAGCAGTTCGGGACAGTATAATTCACCCCTCCACTTT. Its translation is CASSSGQYNSPLHF.

This sequence joins TRBV19 and TRBJ1-5; the D gene is possibly TRBD1 (5 bases). The CDR3 spans 15 residues. CDR1 is LNHDA, CDR2 SQIVND, per germline (reference sequence). Trimming shortened V by 6 bases and J by 4 bases, and 16 bases separated the two germline ends. CDR3 DNA sequence: TGTGCCAGTAGGACTTCATGGGGGGGAAATCAGCCCCAGCATTTT. It codes for CASRTSWGGNQPQHF. The whole variable domain, remainder taken from reference TRBV19 and TRBJ1-5, is DGGITQSPKYLFRKEGQNVTLSCEQNLNHDAMYWYRQDPGQGLRLIYYSQIVNDFQKGDIAEGYSVSREKKESFPLTVTSAQKNPTAFYLCASRTSWGGNQPQHFGDGTRLSIL.

This chain joins TRBV6-5 and TRBJ1-1; possible D gene TRBD1, 6 bases. Deletions cut 8 bases from V and 4 bases from J, with 11 bases between. The CDR3 extends over 12 amino acids. In germline, CDR1 is MNHEY, CDR2 SVGAGI. The CDR3 loop is CASRGGPTEAFF. In DNA form, the CDR3 reads TGTGCCAGCCGGGGGGGGCCCACTGAAGCTTTCTTT.

This sequence joins TRBV6-1 and TRBJ2-6; D gene uncertain. The CDR3 is 16 residues long. V was trimmed by 0 bases and J by 2 bases, leaving 8 bases between them. The germline V gene has CDR1 MNHNS and CDR2 SASEGT. The CDR3 bases are TGTGCCAGCAGTGAAGCAATAGGAGCTGGGGCCAACGTCCTGACTTTC. This codes for CASSEAIGAGANVLTF.

The chain recombines TRBV5-1 with TRBJ1-4; D call uncertain. This CDR3 spans 14 amino acids. Germline V gene lookup returns CDR1 SGHRS and CDR2 YFSETQ. The V gene lost 4 bases and the J gene lost 5 bases, with 12 bases spanning the gap. CDR3: CASSLGSANEKLFF. The CDR3, as DNA: TGCGCCAGCAGCCTAGGCAGCGCGAATGAAAAACTGTTTTTT.

This sequence joins TRBV6-4 and TRBJ1-3; TRBD1 is a possible D gene (6 bases). The CDR3 has 18 residues. Germline lookup yields CDR1 MRHNA and CDR2 SNTAGT. Trimming took 4 bases from V and 3 from J, leaving 22 bases between them. In DNA, the CDR3 is TGTGCCAGCAGTGGGCCAGGGGCCGAACTGTCTCTTGGAAACACCATATATTTT. Amino acids: CASSGPGAELSLGNTIYF.

This clone was seen a handful of times. The V gene is TRBV10-3, the J gene TRBJ2-3, with D unclear. Trimming shortened V by 5 bases and J by 5 bases, and 8 bases separated the two germline ends. CDR1 and CDR2 (germline): ENHRY, SYGVKD. This CDR3 has 12 residues. Here the CDR3 reads CAISLQKDTQYF. In DNA, the CDR3 is TGTGCCATCAGTCTACAGAAAGATACGCAGTATTTT.

The CDR3 sequence is CASSVRQGGVETQYF. CDR3 sequence (DNA): TGTGCCAGCAGTGTTCGACAGGGAGGAGTGGAGACCCAGTACTTC. The chain links TRBV28 to TRBJ2-5, with D possibly matching TRBD1 (7 bases). The CDR3 runs 15 residues. CDR1 MDHEN and CDR2 SYDVKM come from the germline V gene. The ends were cut back, 5 bases at V and 5 bases at J, with 18 bases in the middle. Drawing the rest from reference TRBV28 and TRBJ2-5, the complete variable domain is DVKVTQSSRYLVKRTGEKVFLECVQDMDHENMFWYRQDPGLGLRLIYFSYDVKMKEKGDIPEGYSVSREKKERFSLILESASTNQTSMYLCASSVRQGGVETQYFGPGTRLLVL.

This clone was seen a handful of times. The V and J genes are TRBV7-6 and TRBJ1-1; unclear D gene. Trimming shortened V by 4 bases and J by 4 bases, and 16 bases separated the two germline ends. CDR1 and CDR2 (germline): SGHVS, FNYEAQ. The CDR3 spans 15 residues. The CDR3, as DNA: TGTGCCAGCAGCTCGCACTTCCCCTCGCGCACTGAAGCTTTCTTT. This encodes CASSSHFPSRTEAFF.

V is TRBV27 and J is TRBJ1-1; 10 nucleotides agree with TRBD1. J lost 4 bases, V lost 3 bases, and 2 bases had no gene match. The CDR3 is 14 amino acids. Germline V gene sequence: CDR1 MNHEY, CDR2 SMNVEV (reference sequence). The CDR3 spells CASSLGQGSTEAFF. The CDR3 nucleotides are TGTGCCAGCAGTTTGGGACAGGGGAGCACTGAAGCTTTCTTT.

The chain is built from TRBV3-1 (or the pseudogene TRBV3-2) and TRBJ1-6; unclear D gene. The V end was cut by 4 bases, the J end by 4 bases, with 11 bases between. The germline V gene has CDR1 LGHDT and CDR2 YNNKEL (reference sequence). The CDR3 sequence is 15 residues long. CDR3 amino acids: CASSPRVPYNSPLHF. In DNA form, the CDR3 reads TGTGCCAGCAGCCCGCGGGTGCCTTATAATTCACCCCTCCACTTT.

The chain joins TRBV7-2 to TRBJ1-2; D call uncertain. Germline-derived CDR1 and CDR2 are SGHTA and FQGNSA. Trimming took 5 bases from V and 8 from J, leaving 9 bases between them. This CDR3 has 11 amino acids. In nucleotides, the CDR3 is TGTGCCAGCAGCCTCTTGTTCGGCTACACCTTC. Translation gives CASSLLFGYTF.

The chain employs TRBV10-3 and TRBJ1-4, with 7 bases that match TRBD1. The length of the CDR3 is 16 residues. Trimming at V came to 4 bases and at J to 4 bases, leaving 9 bases not matched to a gene. Germline V gene lookup returns CDR1 ENHRY and CDR2 SYGVKD. The CDR3 protein is CAISGSRGGLNEKLFF. The CDR3 DNA reads TGTGCCATCAGTGGGTCCCGAGGGGGCCTTAATGAAAAACTGTTTTTT.

V and J are TRBV24-1 and TRBJ2-1; D not resolved. The CDR3 has 13 amino acids. The V end lost 4 bases, the J end lost 10 bases, and 13 bases lay between the germline ends. Germline V lookup: CDR1 KGHDR, CDR2 SFDVKD. This CDR3 reads CATSDSSGYEQFF. Written as DNA, the CDR3 is TGTGCCACCAGTGACTCATCAGGATACGAGCAGTTCTTC.

This chain links TRBV20-1 with TRBJ2-5; 12 bases are shared with TRBD2. Germline V gene lookup returns CDR1 DFQATT and CDR2 SNEGSKA (reference sequence). V gave up 6 bases and J gave up 13 bases; unmatched junction bases: 6. There are 11 residues in the CDR3. This chain's CDR3 is CSAVGLAGWYF. DNA of the CDR3: TGCAGTGCGGTAGGACTAGCGGGGTGGTACTTC.

This rearrangement joins TRBV4-1 to TRBJ1-6, with a tentative D call TRBD1 (5 bases). The CDR3 covers 18 residues. The V and J ends lost 1 base and 4 bases respectively, with 17 bases between them. Germline lookup yields CDR1 MGHRA and CDR2 YSYEKL. The CDR3, as DNA: TGCGCCAGCAGCCAAGCCAACCCCGGACGACAGTATAATTCACCCCTCCACTTT. It encodes CASSQANPGRQYNSPLHF.

This chain links TRBV7-2 with TRBJ2-1; TRBD1 is a possible D gene (5 bases). Deletions cut 6 bases from V and 4 bases from J, with 16 bases between. The V gene's germline CDR1 is SGHTA and CDR2 FQGNSA. CDR3 size: 15 residues. The CDR3 DNA is TGTGCCAGCAGAACTCCCGACAGCCTTTACAATGAGCAGTTCTTC. Translated: CASRTPDSLYNEQFF.

The CDR3 sequence: CASSVGQGGATEAFF. The DNA of the CDR3 is TGTGCCAGTAGTGTGGGACAGGGGGGGGCCACTGAAGCTTTCTTT. The chain uses TRBV19 and TRBJ1-1; the match to TRBD1 covers 11 bases. Germline-derived CDR1 and CDR2 are LNHDA and SQIVND (reference sequence). The CDR3 runs 15 residues. Unmatched junction bases numbered 6, after V lost 5 bases and J lost 4 bases.

This sequence joins TRBV3-1 (or the pseudogene TRBV3-2) and TRBJ2-4; TRBD2 aligns across 7 bases. This CDR3 is 14 amino acids long. Germline loops: CDR1 LGHDT, CDR2 YNNKEL (reference sequence). The V and J ends lost 4 bases and 1 base, in that order; junction bases with no gene match: 1. This CDR3 is CASSPGGAKNIQYF. The CDR3 DNA sequence: TGTGCCAGCAGCCCCGGGGGGGCCAAAAACATTCAGTACTTC.

This chain links TRBV12-3 or TRBV12-4 with TRBJ1-1, with D perhaps TRBD1 (5 bases). This CDR3 spans 12 amino acids. V was shortened by 7 bases and J by 11 bases, with 17 bases between the two germline ends. Written as DNA, the CDR3 is TGTGCCAGCACCGCCATGGGGGGTACGGCTTTCTTT. This gives the protein CASTAMGGTAFF.

The CDR3, as DNA: TGTGCCAGCAGTTTACAATTAAGGCGGGGGCCCTATGGCTACACCTTC. Protein sequence: CASSLQLRRGPYGYTF. This sequence joins TRBV6-2 or TRBV6-3 and TRBJ1-2; tentative D call: TRBD1 (6 bases). Trimming left V 4 bases short and J 4 bases short, with 19 bases between. The CDR3 extends over 16 amino acids. From germline, CDR1 is MNHEY and CDR2 SVGEGT.

The V and J genes are TRBV7-3 and TRBJ2-5; 11 nucleotides match TRBD2. This CDR3 comprises 16 residues. After removal of 5 bases from V and 5 bases from J, the junction contained 10 bases not matched to a gene. CDR1 and CDR2 from the germline V gene are SGHTA and FQGTGA. The CDR3 DNA reads as TGTGCCAGCAGCCTTACCGGGACTAGCGGCGGGGAGACCCAGTACTTC. Its protein is CASSLTGTSGGETQYF.

This clone has only a few counts. The V gene is TRBV5-8, the J gene TRBJ1-2; maybe TRBD1 (5 bases). Germline V CDR1 and CDR2: SGHTS, YDEGEE. There are 11 residues in the CDR3. Trimming took off 3 bases at V and 14 bases at J, with 14 bases between the two ends. CDR3 nucleotide sequence: TGTGCCAGCAGCTCGGGACTCCCGAGGACCTTC. Amino acid sequence: CASSSGLPRTF.

The rearrangement uses TRBV6-6 and TRBJ2-7; D is possibly TRBD2 (5 bases). V was shortened by 2 bases and J by 6 bases, with 11 bases between the two germline ends. Germline V gene data show CDR1 as MNHNY and CDR2 as SVGAGI (reference sequence). There are 13 residues in the CDR3. The CDR3, as DNA: TGTGCCAGCAGTTACAGTGGAGGCCTCGAGCAGTACTTC. This encodes CASSYSGGLEQYF.

The J gene is TRBJ1-1, the V gene TRBV7-9; possibly TRBD1 for D (6 bases). From germline, CDR1 is SEHNR and CDR2 FQNEAQ (reference sequence). V lost 1 base, J lost 5 bases, and 11 bases lay in between. The CDR3 is 14 residues long. This CDR3 reads CASSLVQGWTEAFF. Here the CDR3 DNA reads TGTGCCAGCAGCTTAGTTCAGGGGTGGACTGAAGCTTTCTTT. The variable domain in full, completed from reference TRBV7-9 and TRBJ1-1, reads DTGVSQNPRHKITKRGQNVTFRCDPISEHNRLYWYRQTLGQGPEFLTYFQNEAQLEKSRLLSDRFSAERPKGSFSTLEIQRTEQGDSAMYLCASSLVQGWTEAFFGQGTRLTVV.